Shown below are 5 T cell receptor beta chains from a single sample sequenced in a study of cytomegalovirus exposure and HLA in healthy donors. The PCR employed 60 Vbeta primers together with 13 Jbeta primers. Here immunoSEQ multiplex PCR was the method, and the copy in TCRdb shows in-frame clones only, minus some. Found here are some 130,000 clones, just over 75% of them singletons; the top ten hold roughly 1.8%. The sequenced sample consisted of PBMCs. The receptors derive from a woman in her fifties or sixties in good health and CMV-seronegative.

The chain joins TRBV11-2 to TRBJ1-1; possibly TRBD1 for D (5 bases). V was trimmed by 6 bases and J by 11 bases, leaving 13 bases between them. CDR1 is SGHAT and CDR2 is FQNNGV in the germline V gene. CDR3 length: 11 amino acids. CDR3 nucleotides: TGTGCCAGCAGAATAGGGGCTCGCGCTTTCTTT. It encodes CASRIGARAFF.

This chain links TRBV11-3 with TRBJ2-2; TRBD1 matches at 7 bases. Trimming took 10 bases from V and 0 from J; bases not matched to a gene: 5. The CDR3 is 14 amino acids. Looked up from germline, CDR1 is SGHNT and CDR2 is YENEEA. The CDR3 region is CATRTGANTGELFF. In nucleotides, the CDR3 is TGTGCCACCAGAACAGGGGCGAACACCGGGGAGCTGTTTTTT.

The V gene is TRBV5-1, the J gene TRBJ1-4; 10 nucleotides match TRBD1. V gave up 4 bases and J gave up 7 bases; unmatched junction bases: 4. Germline CDR1 and CDR2: SGHRS and YFSETQ. This CDR3 contains 14 residues. The CDR3 DNA follows: TGCGCCAGCAGCCCGGACAGGGGGGCTGAAAAACTGTTTTTT. Encoded protein: CASSPDRGAEKLFF. Variable domain in full (rest from reference TRBV5-1 and TRBJ1-4): KAGVTQTPRYLIKTRGQQVTLSCSPISGHRSVSWYQQTPGQGLQFLFEYFSETQRNKGNFPGRFSGRQFSNSRSEMNVSTLELGDSALYLCASSPDRGAEKLFFGSGTQLSVL.

This clone was counted a single time. At one end, the junction sequence differs from germline, possibly due to a read error. CDR3 region: CASSQDGAGDQPQNF. CDR3 DNA sequence: TGCGCCAGCAGCCAAGATGGAGCAGGGGATCAGCCCCAGAATTTT. The chain joins TRBV4-1 to TRBJ1-5, with D possibly matching TRBD1 (6 bases). Germline V lookup: CDR1 MGHRA, CDR2 YSYEKL. The CDR3 runs 15 residues.

The chain is built from TRBV5-4 and TRBJ2-3; D uncertain. Germline V gene sequence: CDR1 SGHNT, CDR2 YYREEE (reference sequence). With 0 bases removed from V and 1 base from J, the gap between germline ends came to 9 bases. This CDR3 spans 15 amino acids. Here the CDR3 reads CASSLVPRGTDTQYF. DNA of the CDR3: TGTGCCAGCAGCTTGGTACCTCGAGGCACAGATACGCAGTATTTT.